Below, 24 T cell receptor beta chains from the same sample are listed, as sequenced in a study of cytomegalovirus exposure and HLA in healthy donors. Primers included in the PCR were 60 Vbeta and 13 Jbeta primers. Profiling relied on immunoSEQ multiplex PCR, and the TCRdb table lists in-frame clones only, not all of them. This table has about 160,000 clones, 80% appearing once. Input material: PBMCs. These receptor sequences come from a man aged 18 to 29 in good health and CMV-seropositive.

V usage is TRBV9 and J usage is TRBJ2-5; D unresolved. Matching the DNA end better, TRBJ2-7 makes the J call doubtful. This CDR3 is 16 amino acids long. Germline CDR1 is SGDLS and CDR2 is YYNGEE. The CDR3 nucleotides are TGTGCCAGCAGCGTAGGGCCAGCGCAGAGCTCCTACGAGCAGTACTTC. It codes for CASSVGPAQSSYEQYF.

The chain links TRBV4-3 to TRBJ1-4; D perhaps matches TRBD1 (6 bases). The CDR3 contains 17 residues. V was trimmed by 3 bases and J by 4 bases, leaving 18 bases between them. Looked up from germline, CDR1 is LGHNA and CDR2 is YSLEER. The DNA of the CDR3 is TGCGCCAGCAGCCAGGGCGTCAACAGGGTCAATAATGAAAAACTGTTTTTT. It specifies CASSQGVNRVNNEKLFF.

The chain carries TRBV19 and TRBJ1-2; D is perhaps TRBD1 (6 bases). V dropped 4 bases and J dropped 8 bases, with 23 bases sitting between them. Germline CDR1 LNHDA, CDR2 SQIVND (reference sequence). The CDR3 is made up of 16 amino acids. Here the CDR3 DNA reads TGTGCCAGTAGTACGTCCAGGGGTATGAGTCGTCGCGGCTACACCTTC. Translating it yields CASSTSRGMSRRGYTF.

This clone was found once. This chain uses TRBV5-6 with TRBJ2-7, with TRBD1 matching over 7 bases. CDR1 and CDR2 (germline): SGHDT, YYEEEE. The CDR3 spans 14 residues. Trimming cost V 0 bases and J 2 bases; bases outside gene matches: 2. The CDR3 is CASSLGDSTYEQYF. As DNA, the CDR3 is TGTGCCAGCAGCTTGGGGGACAGCACCTACGAGCAGTACTTC.

The chain couples TRBV27 to TRBJ2-3; no clear D gene. The length of the CDR3 is 16 residues. With 6 bases removed from V and 0 bases from J, the gap between germline ends came to 16 bases. Germline lookup yields CDR1 MNHEY and CDR2 SMNVEV (reference sequence). CDR3 in DNA: TGTGCCAGCAGCTTTCAGAGGCAAACTAGCACAGATACGCAGTATTTT. It translates to CASSFQRQTSTDTQYF.

The DNA for the CDR3 is TGTGCCAGCAGGTATACAGGGACAACTAATGAAAAACTGTTTTTT. Amino acid sequence: CASRYTGTTNEKLFF. The V call is TRBV6-1, the J call TRBJ1-4; the D gene is possibly TRBD1 (6 bases). V was trimmed by 6 bases and J by 0 bases, leaving 11 bases between them. Germline V CDR1 and CDR2: MNHNS, SASEGT. The CDR3 runs 15 residues.

The V and J genes are TRBV30 and TRBJ1-6; D gene uncertain. The V gene lost 0 bases and the J gene lost 6 bases, with 15 bases spanning the gap. The CDR3 is 16 residues long. Germline-derived CDR1 and CDR2 are GTSNPN and SVGIG (reference sequence). CDR3 region: CAWSVLSRHVNSPLHF. CDR3 coding DNA: TGTGCCTGGAGTGTACTCTCTAGGCATGTTAATTCACCCCTCCACTTT.

The chain is built from TRBV2 and TRBJ1-1, with D possibly TRBD1 on 5 matching bases. Germline CDR1 and CDR2: SNHLY and FYNNEI. The V and J ends lost 4 bases and 4 bases respectively, with 13 bases between them. The CDR3 covers 14 residues. CDR3 in amino acids: CASSVLQGSTEAFF. CDR3 DNA: TGTGCCAGCAGTGTTCTGCAGGGTTCCACTGAAGCTTTCTTT.

This chain connects TRBV7-9 to TRBJ1-4, with TRBD1 matching 10 bases. In germline, CDR1 is SEHNR, CDR2 FQNEAQ (reference sequence). V dropped 5 bases and J dropped 8; count of bases not matched to a gene: 11. The CDR3 totals 16 residues. For the CDR3, the DNA is TGTGCCAGCAGCCCGAGGAGACAGGGGGCAAGGGAAAAACTGTTTTTT. It yields the protein CASSPRRQGAREKLFF.

The J gene is TRBJ1-1, the V gene TRBV4-1; D unclear. The CDR3 spans 15 residues. CDR1 is MGHRA and CDR2 is YSYEKL in the germline V gene. The V gene lost 1 base and the J gene lost 6 bases, with 15 bases spanning the gap. CDR3 region: CASSQGLGLMAEAFF. CDR3 in DNA: TGCGCCAGCAGCCAAGGCCTGGGCCTGATGGCTGAAGCTTTCTTT.

The count of this clone is one. This chain connects TRBV4-3 to TRBJ2-1, with 9 bases aligning to TRBD2. In germline, CDR1 is LGHNA, CDR2 YSLEER. V lost 2 bases to trimming and J lost 4 bases; unmatched junction nucleotides: 3. There are 15 residues in the CDR3. In nucleotides, the CDR3 is TGCGCCAGCAGCCAAACAGCGGGGGGTTACAATGAGCAGTTCTTC. It specifies CASSQTAGGYNEQFF.

The CDR3 DNA sequence: TGCGCCAGCAGCCAGACCCCCCCCGGGACAGGGGACACAGATACGCAGTATTTT. It yields the protein CASSQTPPGTGDTDTQYF. The chain uses TRBV4-3 and TRBJ2-3, with 10 bases lining up with TRBD1. Germline V lookup: CDR1 LGHNA, CDR2 YSLEER. The V segment lost 3 bases and the J segment 2 bases; nucleotides outside the gene matches: 11. The CDR3 contains 18 residues.

In this sample, this clone turned up once. The V and J genes are TRBV18 and TRBJ1-3, with D tentatively TRBD1 (5 bases). The CDR3 has 15 residues. The germline V and J ends were trimmed by 4 bases and 0 bases, with 10 bases remaining between them. Germline lookup yields CDR1 KGHSH and CDR2 LQKENI. The CDR3 DNA reads TGTGCCAGCTCACAGGTCCAGGGCTCTGGAAACACCATATATTTT. Protein product: CASSQVQGSGNTIYF.

The gene calls are TRBV4-3 and TRBJ1-3, with D perhaps TRBD1 (5 bases). Trimming left V 3 bases short and J 0 bases short, with 12 bases between. CDR1 and CDR2 (germline): LGHNA, YSLEER. This CDR3 is built from 16 residues. CDR3 nucleotides: TGCGCCAGCAGCCAGCAAACAGGCGCCTCTGGAAACACCATATATTTT. It yields the protein CASSQQTGASGNTIYF.

There are a few counts of this clone. V and J are TRBV9 and TRBJ1-3; the D gene is possibly TRBD1 (5 bases). CDR3 length equals 17 residues. Germline CDR1 and CDR2: SGDLS and YYNGEE. Trimming pared 0 bases from V and 4 bases from J, leaving 17 bases between. The CDR3 bases are TGTGCCAGCAGCGTAGCTACCGTGGGGCTAGGAGGAAACACCATATATTTT. The encoded protein is CASSVATVGLGGNTIYF.

The rearrangement links TRBV19 to TRBJ2-1, with TRBD2 identical over 9 bases. Germline-derived CDR1 and CDR2 are LNHDA and SQIVND (reference sequence). The CDR3 totals 13 residues. The trim removed 4 bases at V and 9 bases at J, leaving 4 bases unmatched. CDR3 sequence: CASSTSSGSEQFF. The CDR3 DNA is TGTGCCAGTAGTACCAGTAGCGGGAGTGAGCAGTTCTTC.

The rearrangement links TRBV5-6 to TRBJ2-1; unclear D gene. V was pared by 2 bases and J by 8 bases, with 14 bases between. In germline, CDR1 is SGHDT, CDR2 YYEEEE. CDR3 size: 14 residues. The CDR3 DNA follows: TGTGCCAGCAGCTTTATGCTTTCGGTGGATGAGCAGTTCTTC. Encoded protein: CASSFMLSVDEQFF.

The chain uses TRBV9 and TRBJ2-3; the D gene is possibly TRBD2 (6 bases). The CDR3 covers 15 residues. Trimming left V 0 bases short and J 6 bases short, with 14 bases between. Germline values: CDR1 SGDLS, CDR2 YYNGEE. CDR3 DNA sequence: TGTGCCAGCAGCGTAGAGCCAGGAGGGAGCGATACGCAGTATTTT. Its protein product is CASSVEPGGSDTQYF.

V gene TRBV2 combines with J gene TRBJ2-2; weak D call: TRBD2 (7 bases). The CDR3 is 17 residues long. Deletions cut 2 bases from V and 2 bases from J, with 15 bases between. Germline lookup yields CDR1 SNHLY and CDR2 FYNNEI. The CDR3 sequence is CASSEIWGGLNTGELFF. The CDR3 nucleotides read TGTGCCAGCAGTGAAATCTGGGGGGGGCTAAACACCGGGGAGCTGTTTTTT.

V usage is TRBV5-1 and J usage is TRBJ1-6, with 10 bases that match TRBD1. V was clipped by 3 bases and J by 8 bases; unmatched bases: 2. The CDR3 totals 14 residues. CDR1 SGHRS and CDR2 YFSETQ come from the germline V gene. CDR3 sequence: CASSWTGGHSPLHF. CDR3 nucleotide sequence: TGCGCCAGCAGCTGGACAGGGGGGCATTCACCCCTCCACTTT.

V usage is TRBV5-6 and J usage is TRBJ1-5, with D hard to call. Trimming pared 2 bases from V and 2 bases from J, leaving 20 bases between. Germline loops: CDR1 SGHDT, CDR2 YYEEEE. The CDR3 covers 18 residues. The CDR3 bases are TGTGCCAGCAGCTTTTCGATTGTCGAGGGCAGTGGCAATCAGCCCCAGCATTTT. Translated, it gives CASSFSIVEGSGNQPQHF.

This chain connects TRBV13 to TRBJ2-6; tentatively, D is TRBD1 (5 bases). The V end was cut by 3 bases, the J end by 2 bases, with 5 bases between. Germline V lookup: CDR1 PRHDT, CDR2 FYEKMQ (reference sequence). This CDR3 spans 14 amino acids. CDR3 amino acids: CASSFRAGANVLTF. The CDR3 DNA is TGTGCCAGCAGCTTCAGGGCTGGGGCCAACGTCCTGACTTTC.

This clone was counted between two and nine times. The chain has TRBV6-1 and TRBJ2-4; D might be TRBD1 (6 bases). There are 13 residues in the CDR3. Germline V gives CDR1 MNHNS, CDR2 SASEGT. Trimming took 6 bases from V and 10 from J, leaving 16 bases between them. In DNA form, the CDR3 reads TGTGCCAGCAGCGAAAGGGGGATAGGAATTCAGTACTTC. This translates into CASSERGIGIQYF.

This clone came up a few times. Other DNA sequences in the same sample also yield this CDR3. This sequence joins TRBV6-5 and TRBJ1-1; D might be TRBD1 (6 bases). The CDR3 extends over 15 amino acids. CDR1 is MNHEY and CDR2 is SVGAGI in the germline V gene. Trimming took off 0 bases at V and 2 bases at J, with 10 bases between the two ends. CDR3 nucleotides: TGTGCCAGCAGTTACTCTGGGACATCCAACACTGAAGCTTTCTTT. Protein product: CASSYSGTSNTEAFF.